Listed here are 22 T cell receptor beta chains from one sample, sequenced in a study. Tregs were sorted as CD4+CD25+CD127-/low cells. Adaptor-ligated barcode primers were used to amplify TRBV12-4/TRBJ1-2 clonotypes. TCRdb called the multiplex PCR reads again in MiXCR, with one record for every CDR3 protein. The table shows approximately 500 distinct CDR3 sequences, with 7.8% occurring only once. The specimen sequenced was tumor-infiltrating Tregs sorted from the breast tumor. The receptor set was obtained from a female donor with breast cancer.

In its sample, this clonotype ranks as medium-sized (0.01 to 0.1%). The J gene is TRBJ1-2, the V gene TRBV12-3 or TRBV12-4; D is undetermined. This CDR3 spans 17 amino acids. Deletions cut 2 bases from V and 8 bases from J, with 24 bases between. CDR3 loop: CASSLSLHVNSMTGYTF. The CDR3 DNA reads TGTGCCAGCAGTTTATCCCTCCACGTAAACAGCATGACAGGCTACACCTTC.

By sample share, this clonotype is large. The J gene is TRBJ1-2, the V gene TRBV12-3 or TRBV12-4; 7 bases fit TRBD1. The CDR3 runs to 14 residues. Trimming removed 5 bases from V and 4 bases from J; junction bases left unmatched: 7. The CDR3 DNA follows: TGTGCCAGCAGTAAATCGACAGGGAGCTATGGCTACACCTTC. Amino acids: CASSKSTGSYGYTF.

This clonotype came up many times. V usage is TRBV12-3 or TRBV12-4 and J usage is TRBJ1-2, with a weak D call TRBD1 (6 bases). V lost 2 bases, J lost 3 bases, and 10 bases lay in between. The CDR3 spans 14 residues. The CDR3 loop reads CASSLNRVDYGYTF. The CDR3 bases are TGTGCCAGCAGTTTAAACAGGGTGGACTATGGCTACACCTTC.

This clonotype is classed as large. The chain carries TRBV12-3 or TRBV12-4 and TRBJ1-2; TRBD1 is a possible D gene (6 bases). V was trimmed by 3 bases and J by 4 bases, leaving 9 bases between them. This CDR3 has 13 amino acids. The CDR3 loop is CASSFAGAYGYTF. Written as DNA, the CDR3 is TGTGCCAGCAGTTTCGCAGGGGCCTATGGCTACACCTTC.

By sample share, this clonotype is large. The V gene is TRBV12-3 or TRBV12-4, the J gene TRBJ1-2; D not certain. The CDR3 runs 11 residues. Trimming cost V 5 bases and J 7 bases, with 8 bases left between them. The DNA of the CDR3 is TGTGCCAGCAGTGACACAACTGGCTACACCTTC. It is translated as CASSDTTGYTF.

Within the sample, this clonotype is large. V usage is TRBV12-3 or TRBV12-4 and J usage is TRBJ1-2; possible D gene TRBD1, 6 bases. This CDR3 has 14 residues. V was pared by 3 bases and J by 4 bases, with 12 bases between. CDR3 nucleotides: TGTGCCAGCAGTTTTCAGGGGCAACCCTATGGCTACACCTTC. Protein product: CASSFQGQPYGYTF.

The chain combines TRBV12-3 or TRBV12-4 with TRBJ1-2; D remains unclear. This CDR3 is built from 13 residues. The ends were cut back, 3 bases at V and 4 bases at J, with 9 bases in the middle. The CDR3 coding sequence is TGTGCCAGCAGTTTCGCGAGGGCCTATGGCTACACCTTC. Translation gives CASSFARAYGYTF.

By its share, this clonotype is medium-sized. V and J are TRBV12-3 or TRBV12-4 and TRBJ1-2; D is perhaps TRBD1 (5 bases). V lost 6 bases, J lost 5 bases, and 16 bases lay in between. This CDR3 comprises 14 residues. The CDR3 loop is CASSGTQLRYGYTF. The DNA of the CDR3 is TGTGCCAGCAGCGGGACGCAGCTCCGTTATGGCTACACCTTC.

Judged by abundance, this clonotype is medium-sized. The rearrangement links TRBV12-3 or TRBV12-4 to TRBJ1-2; TRBD1 matches 9 bases. The junction had 10 bases not matched to a gene; V was cut back by 4 bases and J by 4 bases. The CDR3 is 16 residues long. The CDR3 spells CASSSPDRDRAYGYTF. In nucleotides, the CDR3 is TGTGCCAGCAGTTCGCCGGACCGGGACAGGGCCTATGGCTACACCTTC.

This clonotype qualifies as large. The gene calls are TRBV12-3 or TRBV12-4 and TRBJ1-2; 10 bases line up with TRBD1. V lost 5 bases to trimming and J lost 2 bases; unmatched junction nucleotides: 11. The CDR3 length is 17 residues. The CDR3 bases are TGTGCCAGCAGTGGCCGGGACAGGGGCCTAGGCAACTATGGCTACACCTTC. This sequence encodes CASSGRDRGLGNYGYTF.

This clonotype appeared many times. This chain connects TRBV12-3 or TRBV12-4 to TRBJ1-2; 7 bases map to TRBD1. Losses at the gene ends were 1 base for V and 7 bases for J; bases not matched to a gene: 6. This CDR3 is built from 14 residues. CDR3 sequence (DNA): TGTGCCAGCAGTTTAGATGGACAGGTCGGTGGCTACACCTTC. It codes for CASSLDGQVGGYTF.

This clonotype was recorded many times. The chain employs TRBV12-3 or TRBV12-4 and TRBJ1-2; D possibly corresponds to TRBD1 (5 bases). V was clipped by 3 bases and J by 5 bases, with 10 bases between them. CDR3 length: 13 amino acids. CDR3 sequence (DNA): TGTGCCAGCAGTTTTGAGCAGGGTTATGGCTACACCTTC. It encodes CASSFEQGYGYTF.

This clonotype was seen ten or more times. The genes are TRBV12-3 or TRBV12-4 and TRBJ1-2; perhaps TRBD1 as D (5 bases). The CDR3 runs to 14 residues. Trimming pared 4 bases from V and 1 base from J, leaving 10 bases between. The CDR3 here is CASSSGILNYGYTF. CDR3 nucleotide sequence: TGTGCCAGCAGTTCAGGGATACTTAACTATGGCTACACCTTC.

Many counts were recorded for this clonotype. As DNA, the CDR3 is TGTGCCAGCAGTCTCCGAGATCCTAACTATGGCTACACCTTC. This codes for CASSLRDPNYGYTF. The rearrangement uses TRBV12-3 or TRBV12-4 and TRBJ1-2; no definite D call. The length of the CDR3 is 14 residues. Trimming left V 5 bases short and J 0 bases short, with 10 bases between.

This clonotype is labeled as medium-sized. In nucleotides, the CDR3 is TGTGCCAGCAGTTTAGGCAGGGGCGGCTATGGCTACACCTTC. Translated: CASSLGRGGYGYTF. J is TRBJ1-2 and V is TRBV12-3 or TRBV12-4, with a tentative D call TRBD1 (6 bases). The CDR3 contains 14 residues. V was shortened by 1 base and J by 4 bases, with 10 bases between the two germline ends.

This clonotype was recorded many times. J is TRBJ1-2 and V is TRBV12-3 or TRBV12-4; D call uncertain. The CDR3 loop spans 13 amino acids. V lost 3 bases and J 7 bases, leaving 12 bases between the germline ends. The CDR3 loop is CASSFGPGIGYTF. CDR3 DNA: TGTGCCAGCAGTTTCGGACCGGGGATTGGCTACACCTTC.

This clonotype showed up many times. The rearrangement joins TRBV12-3 or TRBV12-4 to TRBJ1-2; weak D call: TRBD1 (6 bases). The CDR3 runs 13 residues. With 3 bases removed from V and 4 bases from J, the gap between germline ends came to 9 bases. The DNA of the CDR3 is TGTGCCAGCAGTTTCGACAGGTTCTATGGCTACACCTTC. This sequence encodes CASSFDRFYGYTF.

Sample share makes this clonotype medium-sized. The J gene is TRBJ1-2, the V gene TRBV12-3 or TRBV12-4, with 7 bases lining up with TRBD1. The CDR3 covers 15 residues. The V segment lost 6 bases and the J segment 6 bases; nucleotides outside the gene matches: 13. The CDR3 DNA sequence: TGTGCCAGCAGGCCCACCACAGGGGTAAGGCATGGCTACACCTTC. This codes for CASRPTTGVRHGYTF.

This rearrangement joins TRBV12-3 or TRBV12-4 to TRBJ1-2, with 9 bases matching TRBD1. The CDR3 is made up of 14 amino acids. V lost 6 bases to trimming and J lost 4 bases; unmatched junction nucleotides: 6. CDR3 loop: CASSPGQGLYGYTF. CDR3 nucleotides: TGTGCCAGCAGCCCGGGACAGGGACTCTATGGCTACACCTTC.

By share of the sample, this clonotype is medium-sized. This chain joins TRBV12-3 or TRBV12-4 and TRBJ1-2; D remains unclear. With 2 bases removed from V and 7 bases from J, the gap between germline ends came to 5 bases. The CDR3 extends over 11 amino acids. The CDR3 loop is CASSLHSGYTF. The CDR3 DNA follows: TGTGCCAGCAGTTTACACTCTGGCTACACCTTC.

At least ten counts were recorded for this clonotype. The rearrangement joins TRBV12-3 or TRBV12-4 to TRBJ1-2; D not certain. CDR3 length equals 10 residues. The V end lost 8 bases, the J end lost 7 bases, and 8 bases lay between the germline ends. The CDR3 region is CASRWSGYTF. CDR3 in DNA: TGTGCCAGCCGGTGGAGTGGCTACACCTTC.

This clonotype is classed as medium-sized (0.01 to 0.1%). This chain connects TRBV12-3 or TRBV12-4 to TRBJ1-2; D is ambiguous. The ends were cut back, 6 bases at V and 3 bases at J, with 17 bases in the middle. The CDR3 consists of 15 residues. The DNA of the CDR3 is TGTGCCAGCAGACCCACGGACTCTCCCTACTATGGCTACACCTTC. Amino acid sequence: CASRPTDSPYYGYTF.